Below, 3 T cell receptor beta chains from the same sample are listed, as sequenced in a study of regulatory T cells in long-lasting Graves disease. Building of the TCR beta libraries involved iRepertoire HTBI primers and Arm-PCR of CDR3 regions. TCRdb redid the calling of the multiplex PCR reads with MiXCR, one entry per CDR3 protein. The sample carries under 250,000 distinct CDR3 sequences, roughly 20% recorded once. Time point noted: newly diagnosed GD, antithyroid drugs for less than 3 months. Generation of the TCR library employed RNA extracted from PBMCs. This same sample was also part of a study on T cells in Graves' hyperthyroidism and ophthalmopathy.

The sequenced sample was peripheral blood mononuclear cells (PBMCs), obtained at new diagnosis, from a patient treated with antithyroid drugs. These receptors all come from a woman aged 25-40 years with Graves disease.

At least ten counts were recorded for this clonotype. In nucleotides, the CDR3 is TGTGCCAGCAGCGCCCCGGGCCAGCCCCAGCATTTT. Translation gives CASSAPGQPQHF. The chain employs TRBV7-2 and TRBJ1-5; D remains ambiguous. Germline V gene data show CDR1 as SGHTA and CDR2 as FQGNSA. V lost 5 bases and J 7 bases, leaving 9 bases between the germline ends. There are 12 residues in the CDR3. Variable domain in full (rest from reference TRBV7-2 and TRBJ1-5): GAGVSQSPSNKVTEKGKDVELRCDPISGHTALYWYRQSLGQGLEFLIYFQGNSAPDKSGLPSDRFSAERTGGSVSTLTIQRTQQEDSAVYLCASSAPGQPQHFGDGTRLSIL.

This clonotype showed up just once. J is TRBJ1-1 and V is TRBV24-1; a weak D match, TRBD1 (5 bases). The CDR3 sequence is 13 residues long. The V end lost 5 bases, the J end lost 1 base, and 7 bases lay between the germline ends. The V gene's germline CDR1 is KGHDR and CDR2 SFDVKD. The chain's CDR3 is CATSAGGNTEAFF. CDR3 bases: TGTGCCACCAGTGCCGGGGGGAACACTGAAGCTTTCTTT.

Ten or more counts support this clonotype. This chain uses TRBV28 with TRBJ1-3; 10 bases align to TRBD1. The germline V gene encodes CDR1 MDHEN and CDR2 SYDVKM. V trimming: 6 bases; J trimming: 4 bases; junction bases outside the gene matches: 6. The CDR3 covers 15 residues. The CDR3 DNA reads TGTGCCAGCAGCTCGACAGGGGGCTTCGGAAACACCATATATTTT. Residues: CASSSTGGFGNTIYF.